These 17 T cell receptor beta chains came from one sample sequenced in a study of Ad26.COV2.S vaccination and SARS-CoV-2 variants. Clones were read by immunoSEQ multiplex PCR, and TCRdb kept only the in-frame ones, dropping some. Counted here are roughly 420,000 clones, 85% to 90% occurring once; the ten biggest clones make up 3.6%. Treatment here: roughly 18 received Ad26.COV2.S at low or high dose, single or two shots; about 5 received placebo; per-sample allocation not given. Day 63 following the first vaccine or placebo injection was when the samples were taken. This sample comprised peripheral blood, obtained in a trial of Ad26.COV2.S vaccine versus placebo. These receptor sequences come from a person aged 18 to 59 who received the Ad26.COV2.S COVID-19 vaccine or a placebo.

A few counts support this clone. Within the sample, other DNA sequences also encode this same CDR3. The chain links TRBV5-1 to TRBJ2-1, with 11 bases identical to TRBD2. Germline V gene data show CDR1 as SGHRS and CDR2 as YFSETQ. Losses at the gene ends were 4 bases for V and 0 bases for J; bases not matched to a gene: 9. CDR3 length: 18 amino acids. The DNA for the CDR3 is TGCGCCAGCAGCCCGGGGCTAGCGGGGGGCCGCTCCTACAATGAGCAGTTCTTC. This codes for CASSPGLAGGRSYNEQFF. The whole variable domain, remainder taken from reference TRBV5-1 and TRBJ2-1, is KAGVTQTPRYLIKTRGQQVTLSCSPISGHRSVSWYQQTPGQGLQFLFEYFSETQRNKGNFPGRFSGRQFSNSRSEMNVSTLELGDSALYLCASSPGLAGGRSYNEQFFGPGTRLTVL.

The chain joins TRBV6-6 to TRBJ2-3; 9 nucleotides align to TRBD2. Trimming removed 5 bases from V and 4 bases from J; junction bases left unmatched: 7. CDR1 MNHNY and CDR2 SVGAGI come from the germline V gene (reference sequence). The CDR3 is made up of 15 amino acids. In nucleotides, the CDR3 is TGTGCCAGCAGTAATAGCGGGGGTAGGGCAGATACGCAGTATTTT. It specifies CASSNSGGRADTQYF.

The chain uses TRBV13 and TRBJ2-3, with 13 positions matching TRBD2. The CDR3 is 19 residues long. The V and J ends lost 0 bases and 6 bases, in that order; junction bases with no gene match: 12. Looked up from germline, CDR1 is PRHDT and CDR2 is FYEKMQ (reference sequence). CDR3 region: CASSLGLAGGPLVRDTQYF. The CDR3 DNA reads as TGTGCCAGCAGCTTAGGACTAGCGGGGGGGCCTCTCGTCCGGGATACGCAGTATTTT.

CDR3 bases: TGTGCCACCAGTGATTCCGTCAGACAGGGGGTTAGCACAGATACGCAGTATTTT. Amino acids: CATSDSVRQGVSTDTQYF. The J gene is TRBJ2-3, the V gene TRBV24-1, with 9 bases identical to TRBD1. The germline V gene has CDR1 KGHDR and CDR2 SFDVKD. V lost 2 bases to trimming and J lost 0 bases; unmatched junction nucleotides: 8. The CDR3 extends over 18 amino acids.

The chain links TRBV24-1 to TRBJ1-4; tentative D call: TRBD1 (5 bases). V was shortened by 9 bases and J by 6 bases, with 13 bases between the two germline ends. The CDR3 spans 13 residues. The germline CDR1 and CDR2 sequences are KGHDR and SFDVKD. The CDR3 nucleotides are TGTGCCACCCAGGGAAGCAGTTATGAAAAACTGTTTTTT. Amino acid sequence: CATQGSSYEKLFF.

The J gene is TRBJ2-7, the V gene TRBV19; D ambiguous. Germline CDR1 LNHDA, CDR2 SQIVND (reference sequence). V lost 4 bases to trimming and J lost 6 bases, with 7 bases between them. The CDR3 extends over 11 amino acids. In DNA, the CDR3 is TGTGCCAGTAGTAACCGTGGCGAGCAGTACTTC. This sequence encodes CASSNRGEQYF.

The CDR3 DNA follows: TGTGCCAGCAGCTTGGGGGGGGACGGGAACACTGAAGCTTTCTTT. Translating it yields CASSLGGDGNTEAFF. The chain joins TRBV5-4 to TRBJ1-1; maybe TRBD1 (5 bases). This CDR3 has 15 amino acids. Trimming left V 0 bases short and J 1 base short, with 10 bases between. Germline CDR1 and CDR2: SGHNT and YYREEE (reference sequence).

The chain combines TRBV6-2 or TRBV6-3 with TRBJ2-5; perhaps TRBD2 as D (5 bases). CDR1 and CDR2 from the germline V gene are MNHEY and SVGEGT. This CDR3 spans 12 amino acids. Between the trimmed V and J ends, which lost 5 bases and 5 bases, there was a span of 9 bases. CDR3 coding DNA: TGTGCCAGCAGTAGAGGGCGGGAGACCCAGTACTTC. This codes for CASSRGRETQYF.

The chain links TRBV4-3 to TRBJ2-3; a weak D match, TRBD2 (6 bases). V shed 1 base and J shed 8 bases, with 16 bases lying between them. From germline, CDR1 is LGHNA and CDR2 YSLEER. CDR3 length equals 15 residues. The CDR3 DNA sequence: TGCGCCAGCAGCCAAGTTCTTTCGCAGGGAGGTACGCAGTATTTT. It specifies CASSQVLSQGGTQYF.

The chain employs TRBV12-2 and TRBJ1-2; the D call TRBD1 from the table was never checked on the DNA. TRBV12-2 is noted as a pseudogene. The CDR3 loop spans 22 amino acids. CDR3 in amino acids: CASRPEARRTVVVLYPTYGYTF. The CDR3 DNA is TGTGCAAGTCGCCCGGAGGCTAGACGGACAGTCGTGGTTCTCTATCCAACTTATGGCTACACCTTC.

In this sample, this clone turned up a few times. Other DNA sequences within the sample encode an identical CDR3. This sequence joins TRBV3-1 (or the pseudogene TRBV3-2) and TRBJ2-2; 7 bases match TRBD2. CDR1 and CDR2 (germline): LGHDT, YNNKEL (reference sequence). The CDR3 is 15 amino acids. V lost 1 base and J lost 3; bases outside the gene matches: 2. CDR3 protein: CASSQVAGDTGELFF. The CDR3 nucleotides are TGTGCCAGCAGCCAAGTCGCGGGGGACACCGGGGAGCTGTTTTTT.

The chain links TRBV2 to TRBJ2-1; 11 positions match TRBD2. Germline CDR1 and CDR2: SNHLY and FYNNEI. This CDR3 region has 15 residues. J lost 9 bases, V lost 4 bases, and 8 bases had no gene match. CDR3 in DNA: TGTGCCAGCAGTGCTGGGACTAGCGGTCGCAGTGAGCAGTTCTTC. This sequence encodes CASSAGTSGRSEQFF. Variable domain in full (rest from reference TRBV2 and TRBJ2-1): EPEVTQTPSHQVTQMGQEVILRCVPISNHLYFYWYRQILGQKVEFLVSFYNNEISEKSEIFDDQFSVERPDGSNFTLKIRSTKLEDSAMYFCASSAGTSGRSEQFFGPGTRLTVL.

V is TRBV7-8 and J is TRBJ2-1; D remains unclear. The V gene lost 0 bases and the J gene lost 4 bases, with 16 bases spanning the gap. CDR3 size: 17 residues. Per the germline V gene, CDR1 is SGHVS and CDR2 is FQNEAQ. Here the CDR3 DNA reads TGTGCCAGCAGCTTAGCCGATCTAGGGTCTCCTTACAATGAGCAGTTCTTC. As protein: CASSLADLGSPYNEQFF.

The J gene is TRBJ1-4, the V gene TRBV28; no firm D call. The V gene lost 2 bases and the J gene lost 3 bases, with 7 bases spanning the gap. CDR1 and CDR2 from the germline V gene are MDHEN and SYDVKM. The CDR3 runs 14 residues. CDR3 nucleotides: TGTGCCAGCAGTTTAGGGATGCCTAATGAAAAACTGTTTTTT. This codes for CASSLGMPNEKLFF.

This rearrangement joins TRBV12-5 to TRBJ2-5; D gene unclear. Deletions cut 1 base from V and 3 bases from J, with 6 bases between. CDR1 and CDR2 (germline): LGHNT, FRNRAP. The CDR3 is made up of 13 amino acids. The CDR3 loop reads CASGLAVEETQYF. The CDR3 coding sequence is TGTGCTAGTGGTTTGGCCGTGGAAGAGACCCAGTACTTC.

The gene calls are TRBV28 and TRBJ1-5, with 9 bases identical to TRBD1. This CDR3 has 15 residues. The V and J ends lost 6 bases and 7 bases, in that order; junction bases with no gene match: 10. Germline V gives CDR1 MDHEN, CDR2 SYDVKM. In DNA, the CDR3 is TGTGCCAGCAGGCCCGGGACAGGGTACGGCCAGCCCCAGCATTTT. Translating it yields CASRPGTGYGQPQHF.

The chain links TRBV7-8 to TRBJ2-1, with 16 bases lining up with TRBD2. This CDR3 is built from 19 residues. Germline trimming cut 2 bases from V and 7 bases from J; bases unmatched to any gene: 11. Per germline, CDR1 SGHVS and CDR2 FQNEAQ. CDR3 in amino acids: CASSLLGLAGGLERNEQFF. The CDR3 bases are TGTGCCAGCAGCTTATTGGGACTAGCGGGGGGGCTTGAGAGGAATGAGCAGTTCTTC.